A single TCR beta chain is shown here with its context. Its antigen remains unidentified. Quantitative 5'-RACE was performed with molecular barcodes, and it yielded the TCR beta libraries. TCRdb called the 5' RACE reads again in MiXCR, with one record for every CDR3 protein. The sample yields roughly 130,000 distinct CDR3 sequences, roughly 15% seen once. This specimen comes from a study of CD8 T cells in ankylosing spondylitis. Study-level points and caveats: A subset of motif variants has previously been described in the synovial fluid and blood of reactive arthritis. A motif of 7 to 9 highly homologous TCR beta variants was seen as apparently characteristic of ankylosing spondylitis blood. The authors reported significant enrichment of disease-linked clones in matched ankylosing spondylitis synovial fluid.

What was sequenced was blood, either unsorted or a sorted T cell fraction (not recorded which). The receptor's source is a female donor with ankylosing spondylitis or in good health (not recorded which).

The CDR3 DNA sequence: TGTGCCAGCAGTTACGGTGTGATGCAGGATACTGAAGCTTTCTTT. Amino acids: CASSYGVMQDTEAFF. V gene TRBV6-5 combines with J gene TRBJ1-1; no firm D call. This CDR3 has 15 residues. CDR1 MNHEY and CDR2 SVGAGI come from the germline V gene. V was shortened by 2 bases and J by 5 bases, with 15 bases between the two germline ends.